Following are 16 T cell receptor beta chains from one sample sequenced in a study of CD8+ T cells in alopecia areata. Treatment: oral pan-JAK inhibitor, 5-10 mg twice daily. As the sequencing template, cDNA was produced by extracting RNA and reverse transcribing it. Profiling relied on immunoSEQ multiplex PCR, and the TCRdb table lists in-frame clones only, not all of them. The sample contains approximately 180,000 clones, less than 70% of which appear only once. The sample here was CD4+ T cells sorted from blood, taken at approximately week 50, from a patient treated with tofacitinib. The source of these receptors is a human donor with alopecia areata.

V usage is TRBV29-1 and J usage is TRBJ2-3; 8 bases are shared with TRBD2. The CDR3 is made up of 12 amino acids. The V segment lost 7 bases and the J segment 6 bases; nucleotides outside the gene matches: 6. CDR1 is SQVTM and CDR2 is ANQGSEA in the germline V gene. The CDR3 nucleotides read TGCAGCGCGGCGGGGGGCTGGGATACGCAGTATTTT. Its protein product is CSAAGGWDTQYF.

This clone has more than one count but fewer than ten. The chain has TRBV28 and TRBJ1-1; D possibly corresponds to TRBD1 (5 bases). The ends were cut back, 4 bases at V and 0 bases at J, with 12 bases in the middle. This CDR3 spans 15 amino acids. Germline V gene sequence: CDR1 MDHEN, CDR2 SYDVKM. CDR3 region: CASSSSAGMNTEAFF. Here the CDR3 DNA reads TGTGCCAGCAGTTCATCGGCAGGGATGAACACTGAAGCTTTCTTT.

CDR3 nucleotides: TGTGCCAGCAGCCAAAAAGCTACGAACAATGAGCAGTTCTTC. The encoded protein is CASSQKATNNEQFF. V and J are TRBV14 and TRBJ2-1, with D uncertain. Germline V CDR1 and CDR2: SGHDN, FVKESK. Trimming took off 2 bases at V and 5 bases at J, with 10 bases between the two ends. The CDR3 sequence is 14 residues long.

This clone was seen more than once but under ten times. This chain connects TRBV29-1 to TRBJ1-2; the D is unclear. This CDR3 contains 14 residues. Germline CDR1 reads SQVTM; CDR2 reads ANQGSEA. Trimming pared 1 base from V and 0 bases from J, leaving 9 bases between. As DNA, the CDR3 is TGCAGCGTTGAAGTTGGAGAACCTAACTATGGCTACACCTTC. Protein product: CSVEVGEPNYGYTF.

This clone was detected once. This chain links TRBV7-3 with TRBJ2-7; TRBD1 or TRBD2 may be the D gene (5 bases each). This CDR3 is built from 13 residues. Trimming pared 5 bases from V and 5 bases from J, leaving 13 bases between. CDR1 is SGHTA and CDR2 is FQGTGA in the germline V gene. The CDR3 DNA is TGTGCCAGCAGCCACGTGGGGACCGACGAGCAGTACTTC. It encodes CASSHVGTDEQYF.

V and J are TRBV19 and TRBJ2-3, with 10 bases identical to TRBD2. This CDR3 is 19 amino acids long. Per the germline V gene, CDR1 is LNHDA and CDR2 is SQIVND (reference sequence). V gave up 8 bases and J gave up 0 bases; unmatched junction bases: 17. The CDR3 coding sequence is TGTGCCAGTCCTCGGACTAGCGGTGGTAATCTACCCAGCACAGATACGCAGTATTTT. Encoded protein: CASPRTSGGNLPSTDTQYF.

This clone was counted only a few times. This chain uses TRBV30 with TRBJ1-2, with 8 positions matching TRBD1. V gave up 2 bases and J gave up 4 bases; unmatched junction bases: 3. The V gene's germline CDR1 is GTSNPN and CDR2 SVGIG (reference sequence). The CDR3 spans 13 residues. The CDR3 loop is CAWSPDRAYGYTF. The DNA of the CDR3 is TGTGCCTGGAGTCCGGACAGGGCCTATGGCTACACCTTC.

V is TRBV25-1 and J is TRBJ1-2; TRBD1 agrees at 7 bases. The V and J ends lost 2 bases and 6 bases, in that order; junction bases with no gene match: 6. Germline assignment: CDR1 MGHDK and CDR2 SYGVNS. This CDR3 has 14 residues. Written as DNA, the CDR3 is TGTGCCAGCAGTGAAGGAGGGGGCCTCCATGGCTACACCTTC. Translation: CASSEGGGLHGYTF.

Notes on this clone: The sample carries other DNA sequences with the same CDR3. DNA for the CDR3: TGCGCCAGCAGCTTGGCAGGGGATACCGGGGAGCTGTTTTTT. Translation: CASSLAGDTGELFF. The chain combines TRBV5-1 with TRBJ2-2; weak D call: TRBD1 (6 bases). The length of the CDR3 is 14 residues. The germline V gene encodes CDR1 SGHRS and CDR2 YFSETQ. V was trimmed by 0 bases and J by 5 bases, leaving 8 bases between them.

V and J are TRBV5-1 and TRBJ2-1; TRBD2 matches at 7 bases. This CDR3 has 14 residues. V trimming: 4 bases; J trimming: 7 bases; junction bases outside the gene matches: 8. Germline CDR1 SGHRS, CDR2 YFSETQ. The CDR3 sequence is CASSNRGGWNEQFF. The CDR3, as DNA: TGCGCCAGCAGCAATAGGGGAGGGTGGAATGAGCAGTTCTTC. Full variable domain (remainder filled in from reference TRBV5-1 and TRBJ2-1): KAGVTQTPRYLIKTRGQQVTLSCSPISGHRSVSWYQQTPGQGLQFLFEYFSETQRNKGNFPGRFSGRQFSNSRSEMNVSTLELGDSALYLCASSNRGGWNEQFFGPGTRLTVL.

The V and J genes are TRBV7-2 and TRBJ2-3; 8 bases align to TRBD2. The CDR3 runs 18 residues. Germline assignment: CDR1 SGHTA and CDR2 FQGNSA. J lost 3 bases, V lost 1 base, and 12 bases had no gene match. The CDR3 nucleotides read TGTGCCAGCAGCTTAGTCGGGACTAGAATCATATCTACAGATACGCAGTATTTT. Its translation: CASSLVGTRIISTDTQYF.

The rearrangement joins TRBV25-1 to TRBJ1-2; the match to TRBD1 covers 7 bases. Germline trimming cut 7 bases from V and 14 bases from J; bases unmatched to any gene: 13. The germline V gene encodes CDR1 MGHDK and CDR2 SYGVNS. This CDR3 contains 12 residues. CDR3 in amino acids: CASTRVAGQMTF. CDR3 sequence (DNA): TGTGCCAGCACCCGGGTGGCGGGACAGATGACCTTC.

The chain uses TRBV5-6 and TRBJ1-5; perhaps TRBD1 as D (6 bases). The CDR3 consists of 14 residues. Germline V gene data show CDR1 as SGHDT and CDR2 as YYEEEE. V was trimmed by 3 bases and J by 2 bases, leaving 9 bases between them. CDR3 amino acids: CASSSRGGNQPQHF. The CDR3 DNA follows: TGTGCCAGCAGCTCCAGGGGCGGCAATCAGCCCCAGCATTTT.

This sequence joins TRBV29-1 and TRBJ2-3; no firm D call. Germline CDR1 is SQVTM and CDR2 is ANQGSEA. V lost 6 bases and J 4 bases, leaving 11 bases between the germline ends. CDR3 length equals 12 residues. The CDR3 DNA is TGCAGCGTCTCGGACGGGTCAGATACGCAGTATTTT. Residues: CSVSDGSDTQYF.

The sample holds a few counts of this clone. The gene calls are TRBV30 and TRBJ2-1; D ambiguous. V gave up 4 bases and J gave up 7 bases, with 8 bases separating them. The CDR3 is 11 amino acids. Germline CDR1 reads GTSNPN; CDR2 reads SVGIG (reference sequence). CDR3: CAWKIVNEQFF. The CDR3 bases are TGTGCCTGGAAAATAGTAAATGAGCAGTTCTTC. The full variable domain, in which reference TRBV30 and TRBJ2-1 provide the parts outside the CDR3, is SQTIHQWPATLVQPVGSPLSLECTVEGTSNPNLYWYRQAAGRGLQLLFYSVGIGQISSEVPQNLSASRPQDRQFILSSKKLLLSDSGFYLCAWKIVNEQFFGPGTRLTVL.

The chain links TRBV7-2 to TRBJ2-3; 7 nucleotides match TRBD2. The CDR3 is made up of 14 amino acids. The V segment lost 3 bases and the J segment 4 bases; nucleotides outside the gene matches: 4. Germline CDR1 reads SGHTA; CDR2 reads FQGNSA. CDR3 nucleotides: TGTGCCAGCAGCTTGACGAGCGGGGCAGATACGCAGTATTTT. Translating gives CASSLTSGADTQYF.